This T cell receptor beta chain was identified during a study of cytomegalovirus exposure and HLA in healthy donors. The PCR used 60 Vbeta and 13 Jbeta primers. TCRdb keeps only in-frame clones here, not all; method: immunoSEQ multiplex PCR. The sample holds around 160,000 clones, roughly 85% seen once. The specimen was PBMCs. The TCR was taken from a male donor in good health and CMV-seropositive.

In DNA form, the CDR3 reads TGTGCCAGCAGTACCGGGACGGACTACATACTAGCCAAAAACATTCAGTACTTC. Amino acid sequence: CASSTGTDYILAKNIQYF. The gene calls are TRBV28 and TRBJ2-4; D perhaps matches TRBD2 (6 bases). CDR1 and CDR2 from the germline V gene are MDHEN and SYDVKM. Trimming pared 5 bases from V and 0 bases from J, leaving 20 bases between. The CDR3 covers 18 residues.